The rows below give T cell receptor beta chains drawn from one sample of a study of regulatory T cells in long-lasting Graves disease. TCRdb redid the calling of the multiplex PCR reads with MiXCR, one entry per CDR3 protein. The table shows about 540,000 distinct CDR3 sequences, with roughly 13% occurring only once. Separately, the same data were catalogued under a study of T cells in Graves' hyperthyroidism and ophthalmopathy.

Specimen: peripheral blood mononuclear cells (PBMCs), collected at new diagnosis, from a patient treated with antithyroid drugs. These receptors were obtained from a man aged 25-40 years with Graves disease. The CDR3 runs from the conserved cysteine through the conserved F or W. The D gene is left open where the match is weak. A clone size is listed for some rows: how often the clone was seen (once, few, many), or a class if it is expanded.

j_call,clone_size,v_call,d_call,cdr3_nt,cdr3_aa
TRBJ2-5,few,TRBV19,TRBD1,TGTGCCAGTAGTGAGACAGGGGGTCGAGAGACCCAGTACTTC,CASSETGGRETQYF
TRBJ2-3,many,TRBV27,-,TGTGCCAGCAGTTTATCGTGGGCAGATACGCAGTATTTT,CASSLSWADTQYF
TRBJ2-3,many,TRBV12-3/TRBV12-4,TRBD2,TGTGCCAGCAGTTTAGGCTTTAGCGGGCTCACAGATACGCAGTATTTT,CASSLGFSGLTDTQYF
TRBJ2-7,few,TRBV3-1,TRBD2,TGTGCCAGCAGCCAGTACACTAGCGGACCCTACGAGCAGTACTTC,CASSQYTSGPYEQYF
TRBJ1-5,many,TRBV3-1,TRBD1,TGTGCCAGCAGCCCCGGGGCAGGGGGAAAAAATCAGCCCCAGCATTTT,CASSPGAGGKNQPQHF
TRBJ2-1,many,TRBV24-1,-,TGTGCCACCAGTGATGGCCCGAGGCAGTTCTTC,CATSDGPRQFF
TRBJ2-6,-,TRBV15,TRBD2,TGTGCCACCAGCAGAGATAGGGGACTACTCTCTGGGGCCAACGTCCTGACTTTC,CATSRDRGLLSGANVLTF
TRBJ1-4,few,TRBV3-1,TRBD1,TGTGCCAGCAGCCCCCCAACCACAGGGGCCGTTAATGAAAAACTGTTTTTT,CASSPPTTGAVNEKLFF
TRBJ2-1,many,TRBV29-1,-,TGCAGCGTTGAACGCGGCAGGGCCTACAATGAGCAGTTCTTC,CSVERGRAYNEQFF
TRBJ2-7,-,TRBV29-1,-,TGCAGCGTTAGCCGTGGGAACGAGCAGTACTTC,CSVSRGNEQYF
TRBJ2-3,-,TRBV9,TRBD2,TGTGCCAGCAGCCCACGATGGGCCTCTGATCGGGAGGGTCGACTTATCACAGATACGCAGTATTTT,CASSPRWASDREGRLITDTQYF
TRBJ2-1,many,TRBV12-3/TRBV12-4,TRBD2,TGTGCCAGCAGTTTAGTTCGACTAGCGGGAAGGAATGAGCAGTTCTTC,CASSLVRLAGRNEQFF
TRBJ2-7,many,TRBV2,-,TGTGCCAGCAGTGCCACCCCAGCAATCGCCGAGCAGTACTTC,CASSATPAIAEQYF
TRBJ2-2,-,TRBV30,TRBD1,TGTGCCTGGAGTGTTGGTTCCTCGTCCGGGACAGGGGCCGGGGAGCTGTTTTTT,CAWSVGSSSGTGAGELFF
TRBJ2-3,many,TRBV7-9,-,TGTGCCAGCAGCCCCGTCCCAGGGTCCGCAGATACGCAGTATTTT,CASSPVPGSADTQYF
TRBJ2-4,few,TRBV4-1,TRBD1,TGCGCCAGCAGCCAACGGCCGTCACAGGGGGGCAAAAACATTCAGTACTTC,CASSQRPSQGGKNIQYF
TRBJ1-1,many,TRBV29-1,-,TGCAGCGTTGTCACATTAGGGACTATGAGTACTGAAGCTTTCTTT,CSVVTLGTMSTEAFF
TRBJ2-1,many,TRBV27,-,TGTGCCAGCAGACAATTCGGACTCCGGACGTACAATGAGCAGTTCTTC,CASRQFGLRTYNEQFF
TRBJ1-5,many,TRBV7-2,TRBD1,TGTGCCAGCAGCTTATCGGTGACAGGGCATCAGCCCCAGCATTTT,CASSLSVTGHQPQHF
TRBJ1-1,-,TRBV6-2/TRBV6-3,-,TGTGCCAGCAAAACGGAGGGAACTGAAGCTTTCTTT,CASKTEGTEAFF
TRBJ1-4,-,TRBV12-3/TRBV12-4,-,TGTGCCAGCAGTCGACTATTGATGGGTGAAAAACTGTTTTTT,CASSRLLMGEKLFF
TRBJ2-7,many,TRBV7-9,-,TGTGCCAGCAGCCGGCGGGACAGTTTAGGCGAGCAGTACTTC,CASSRRDSLGEQYF
TRBJ2-7,-,TRBV5-1,-,TGCGCCAGCAGCCCTTTCGGGAAGACCTACGAGCAGTACTTC,CASSPFGKTYEQYF
TRBJ2-1,few,TRBV5-4,-,TGTGCCAGCAGCTTGGCCGATTCCGGGAAAGATGAGCAGTTCTTC,CASSLADSGKDEQFF
TRBJ2-7,few,TRBV20-1,TRBD2,TGCAGTGCTAGAACTAGCGGTATCTACGAGCAGTACTTC,CSARTSGIYEQYF
TRBJ1-1,many,TRBV20-1,-,TGCAGTGCTCCGAAATCCACACCCTCAGGTTCGGCTTTCTTT,CSAPKSTPSGSAFF
TRBJ2-1,many,TRBV12-3/TRBV12-4,-,TGCGCCAGCAGCCTGGCGCACAATGAGCAGTTCTTC,CASSLAHNEQFF
TRBJ2-5,many,TRBV19,TRBD2,TGTGCCAGTAGAAGGACTAGTGGAGAGACCCAGTACTTC,CASRRTSGETQYF
TRBJ1-2,many,TRBV18,TRBD1,TGCGCCAGCAGCCCGACAGGGCAAAATTATGGCTACACCTTC,CASSPTGQNYGYTF
TRBJ1-2,many,TRBV12-3/TRBV12-4,-,TGTGCCAGCCGGGGGCAGGGTTCTTTGGGCTACACCTTC,CASRGQGSLGYTF
TRBJ2-6,many,TRBV25-1,-,TGTGCCAGCAGTGAGCATGGCTCTGGGGCCAACGTCCTGACTTTC,CASSEHGSGANVLTF
TRBJ2-6,-,TRBV7-8,-,TGTGCCAGCAGCTTAATGGGGGCCAACGTCCTGACTTTC,CASSLMGANVLTF
TRBJ2-1,many,TRBV2,TRBD2,TGTGCCAGCAGGGATACTAGCGGGGGACCCTACAATGAGCAGTTCTTC,CASRDTSGGPYNEQFF
TRBJ2-1,once,TRBV7-9,TRBD2,TGTGCCAGCAGCCCTAAGGAGCGGGACCCGAGGGGCAATGAGCAGTTCTTC,CASSPKERDPRGNEQFF
TRBJ1-5,few,TRBV3-1,-,TGTGCCAGCAGCCAAGACGGGGGCAGGAATCAGCCCCAGCATTTT,CASSQDGGRNQPQHF
TRBJ2-7,many,TRBV6-1,-,TGTGCCAGCAGTGAGAACATGGGACCGCGGAACTCCTACGAGCAGTACTTC,CASSENMGPRNSYEQYF
TRBJ2-2,many,TRBV12-3/TRBV12-4,-,TGTGCCCTAGGAACCCACAACACCGGGGAGCTGTTTTTT,CALGTHNTGELFF
TRBJ2-7,many,TRBV10-3,TRBD2,TGTGCCATCAGTGGGCTGGCTAGCGGGCGCTTAAGGACCTACGAGCAGTACTTC,CAISGLASGRLRTYEQYF
TRBJ2-1,few,TRBV20-1,TRBD2,TGCAGTGCTAGAGGACAGACTAGCGGGAACTACAATGAGCAGTTCTTC,CSARGQTSGNYNEQFF
TRBJ2-7,-,TRBV7-4,-,TGTGCCAGCAGCTTAGAGGGGGGAGGGCCGGGAGAGCAGTACTTC,CASSLEGGGPGEQYF
TRBJ2-1,few,TRBV9,TRBD1,TGTGCCAGCAGCACAATGGACAGGGGAAGCTCCTACAATGAGCAGTTCTTC,CASSTMDRGSSYNEQFF
TRBJ2-1,many,TRBV2,TRBD2,TGTGCCAGCAGGCCGCGCGGGAGGGCTTACAATGAGCAGTTCTTC,CASRPRGRAYNEQFF
TRBJ2-1,-,TRBV10-3,TRBD2,TGTGCCATCAGTGGGTCAGTAGGGACTAGCGGGAACAATGAGCAGTTCTTC,CAISGSVGTSGNNEQFF
TRBJ2-7,many,TRBV7-9,-,TGTGCCAGCAGCGTCGGAGCGCTTCTCTCCCAGGGCAACGAGCAGTACTTC,CASSVGALLSQGNEQYF
TRBJ2-1,many,TRBV6-5,-,TGTGCCAGCAGTTACCTACTATTATACAATGAGCAGTTCTTC,CASSYLLLYNEQFF
TRBJ1-5,many,TRBV24-1,TRBD1,TGTGCCACCAGCGACAGGGGCAATCAGCCCCAGCATTTT,CATSDRGNQPQHF